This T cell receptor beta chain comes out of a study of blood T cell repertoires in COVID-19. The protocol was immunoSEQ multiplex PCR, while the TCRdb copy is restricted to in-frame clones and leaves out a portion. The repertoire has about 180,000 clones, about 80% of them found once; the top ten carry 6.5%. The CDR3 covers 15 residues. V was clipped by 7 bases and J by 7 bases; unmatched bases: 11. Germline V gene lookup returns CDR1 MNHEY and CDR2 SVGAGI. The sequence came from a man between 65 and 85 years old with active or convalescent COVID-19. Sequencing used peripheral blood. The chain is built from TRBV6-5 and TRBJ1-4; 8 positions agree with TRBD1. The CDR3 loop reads CASTASTGEAEKLFF. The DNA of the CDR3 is TGTGCCAGCACCGCATCGACAGGGGAGGCTGAAAAACTGTTTTTT.